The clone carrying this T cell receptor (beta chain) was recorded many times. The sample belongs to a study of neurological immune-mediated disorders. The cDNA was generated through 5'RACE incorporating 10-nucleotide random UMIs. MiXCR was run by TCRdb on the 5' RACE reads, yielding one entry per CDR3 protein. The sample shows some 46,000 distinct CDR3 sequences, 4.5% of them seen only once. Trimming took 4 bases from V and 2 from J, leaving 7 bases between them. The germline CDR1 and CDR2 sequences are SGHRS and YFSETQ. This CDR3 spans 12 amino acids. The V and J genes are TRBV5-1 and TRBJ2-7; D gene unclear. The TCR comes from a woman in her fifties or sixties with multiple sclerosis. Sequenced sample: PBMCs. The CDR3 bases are TGCGCCAGCAGCCCCGGCGCCTACGAGCAGTACTTC. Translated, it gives CASSPGAYEQYF.